The 6 T cell receptor beta chains below all came from one sample that was sequenced in a study of T cell changes during pregnancy in multiple sclerosis. Generated by immunoSEQ multiplex PCR, the TCRdb table keeps only in-frame clones and is missing some. The sample has about 100,000 clones, about 90% seen once. Sequenced material: peripheral blood, taken after pregnancy. These receptors all come from a female donor with multiple sclerosis, enrolled in a pregnancy study.

The rearrangement links TRBV5-6 to TRBJ1-2; 8 bases are shared with TRBD1. This CDR3 contains 15 residues. Unmatched junction bases numbered 6, after V lost 2 bases and J lost 3 bases. Germline loops: CDR1 SGHDT, CDR2 YYEEEE. The CDR3 sequence: CASSLPGQEDYGYTF. CDR3 DNA: TGTGCCAGCAGCTTACCGGGACAGGAGGACTATGGCTACACCTTC.

The gene calls are TRBV7-6 and TRBJ1-1; TRBD1 might be the D (5 bases). V lost 2 bases, J lost 4 bases, and 14 bases lay in between. The CDR3 runs 15 residues. Germline V lookup: CDR1 SGHVS, CDR2 FNYEAQ. DNA for the CDR3: TGTGCCAGCAGCTTAACTGCAGGGAAGACCACTGAAGCTTTCTTT. Residues: CASSLTAGKTTEAFF. Based on the CDR3 plus reference TRBV7-6 and TRBJ1-1, the full variable domain is GAGVSQSPRYKVTKRGQDVALRCDPISGHVSLYWYRQALGQGPEFLTYFNYEAQQDKSGLPNDRFSAERPEGSISTLTIQRTEQRDSAMYRCASSLTAGKTTEAFFGQGTRLTVV.

The chain carries TRBV18 and TRBJ2-5, with TRBD2 identical over 8 bases. Germline V gene lookup returns CDR1 KGHSH and CDR2 LQKENI. This CDR3 comprises 17 residues. Unmatched junction bases numbered 9, after V lost 3 bases and J lost 0 bases. The DNA for the CDR3 is TGTGCCAGCTCACCGGTGGTTAGCGGGGTGTACCAAGAGACCCAGTACTTC. Amino acid sequence: CASSPVVSGVYQETQYF.

This chain joins TRBV18 and TRBJ2-1; 14 nucleotides agree with TRBD2. J was trimmed by 1 base and V by 3 bases; bases with no gene match: 2. The germline CDR1 and CDR2 sequences are KGHSH and LQKENI. The CDR3 loop spans 17 amino acids. The chain's CDR3 is CASSPWTSGGSYNEQFF. DNA of the CDR3: TGTGCCAGCTCACCCTGGACTAGCGGGGGGTCCTACAATGAGCAGTTCTTC. Full variable domain (missing parts from reference TRBV18 and TRBJ2-1): NAGVMQNPRHLVRRRGQEARLRCSPMKGHSHVYWYRQLPEEGLKFMVYLQKENIIDESGMPKERFSAEFPKEGPSILRIQQVVRGDSAAYFCASSPWTSGGSYNEQFFGPGTRLTVL.

The rearrangement joins TRBV19 to TRBJ2-3; D is possibly TRBD2 (6 bases). Between the trimmed V and J ends, which lost 3 bases and 2 bases, there was a span of 9 bases. CDR1 is LNHDA and CDR2 is SQIVND in the germline V gene (reference sequence). The CDR3 has 14 amino acids. The CDR3 protein is CASSMGLNTDTQYF. The CDR3 region has the DNA TGTGCCAGTAGTATGGGACTGAACACAGATACGCAGTATTTT. The full variable domain, rest sourced from reference TRBV19 and TRBJ2-3, is DGGITQSPKYLFRKEGQNVTLSCEQNLNHDAMYWYRQDPGQGLRLIYYSQIVNDFQKGDIAEGYSVSREKKESFPLTVTSAQKNPTAFYLCASSMGLNTDTQYFGPGTRLTVL.

This chain uses TRBV19 with TRBJ2-1, with 10 bases aligning to TRBD1. The junction had 10 bases not matched to a gene; V was cut back by 5 bases and J by 12 bases. This CDR3 contains 14 residues. The germline V gene has CDR1 LNHDA and CDR2 SQIVND (reference sequence). In nucleotides, the CDR3 is TGTGCCAGTAGTGTCACCGGGACAGGGGAGTTGCAGTTCTTC. It translates to CASSVTGTGELQFF.